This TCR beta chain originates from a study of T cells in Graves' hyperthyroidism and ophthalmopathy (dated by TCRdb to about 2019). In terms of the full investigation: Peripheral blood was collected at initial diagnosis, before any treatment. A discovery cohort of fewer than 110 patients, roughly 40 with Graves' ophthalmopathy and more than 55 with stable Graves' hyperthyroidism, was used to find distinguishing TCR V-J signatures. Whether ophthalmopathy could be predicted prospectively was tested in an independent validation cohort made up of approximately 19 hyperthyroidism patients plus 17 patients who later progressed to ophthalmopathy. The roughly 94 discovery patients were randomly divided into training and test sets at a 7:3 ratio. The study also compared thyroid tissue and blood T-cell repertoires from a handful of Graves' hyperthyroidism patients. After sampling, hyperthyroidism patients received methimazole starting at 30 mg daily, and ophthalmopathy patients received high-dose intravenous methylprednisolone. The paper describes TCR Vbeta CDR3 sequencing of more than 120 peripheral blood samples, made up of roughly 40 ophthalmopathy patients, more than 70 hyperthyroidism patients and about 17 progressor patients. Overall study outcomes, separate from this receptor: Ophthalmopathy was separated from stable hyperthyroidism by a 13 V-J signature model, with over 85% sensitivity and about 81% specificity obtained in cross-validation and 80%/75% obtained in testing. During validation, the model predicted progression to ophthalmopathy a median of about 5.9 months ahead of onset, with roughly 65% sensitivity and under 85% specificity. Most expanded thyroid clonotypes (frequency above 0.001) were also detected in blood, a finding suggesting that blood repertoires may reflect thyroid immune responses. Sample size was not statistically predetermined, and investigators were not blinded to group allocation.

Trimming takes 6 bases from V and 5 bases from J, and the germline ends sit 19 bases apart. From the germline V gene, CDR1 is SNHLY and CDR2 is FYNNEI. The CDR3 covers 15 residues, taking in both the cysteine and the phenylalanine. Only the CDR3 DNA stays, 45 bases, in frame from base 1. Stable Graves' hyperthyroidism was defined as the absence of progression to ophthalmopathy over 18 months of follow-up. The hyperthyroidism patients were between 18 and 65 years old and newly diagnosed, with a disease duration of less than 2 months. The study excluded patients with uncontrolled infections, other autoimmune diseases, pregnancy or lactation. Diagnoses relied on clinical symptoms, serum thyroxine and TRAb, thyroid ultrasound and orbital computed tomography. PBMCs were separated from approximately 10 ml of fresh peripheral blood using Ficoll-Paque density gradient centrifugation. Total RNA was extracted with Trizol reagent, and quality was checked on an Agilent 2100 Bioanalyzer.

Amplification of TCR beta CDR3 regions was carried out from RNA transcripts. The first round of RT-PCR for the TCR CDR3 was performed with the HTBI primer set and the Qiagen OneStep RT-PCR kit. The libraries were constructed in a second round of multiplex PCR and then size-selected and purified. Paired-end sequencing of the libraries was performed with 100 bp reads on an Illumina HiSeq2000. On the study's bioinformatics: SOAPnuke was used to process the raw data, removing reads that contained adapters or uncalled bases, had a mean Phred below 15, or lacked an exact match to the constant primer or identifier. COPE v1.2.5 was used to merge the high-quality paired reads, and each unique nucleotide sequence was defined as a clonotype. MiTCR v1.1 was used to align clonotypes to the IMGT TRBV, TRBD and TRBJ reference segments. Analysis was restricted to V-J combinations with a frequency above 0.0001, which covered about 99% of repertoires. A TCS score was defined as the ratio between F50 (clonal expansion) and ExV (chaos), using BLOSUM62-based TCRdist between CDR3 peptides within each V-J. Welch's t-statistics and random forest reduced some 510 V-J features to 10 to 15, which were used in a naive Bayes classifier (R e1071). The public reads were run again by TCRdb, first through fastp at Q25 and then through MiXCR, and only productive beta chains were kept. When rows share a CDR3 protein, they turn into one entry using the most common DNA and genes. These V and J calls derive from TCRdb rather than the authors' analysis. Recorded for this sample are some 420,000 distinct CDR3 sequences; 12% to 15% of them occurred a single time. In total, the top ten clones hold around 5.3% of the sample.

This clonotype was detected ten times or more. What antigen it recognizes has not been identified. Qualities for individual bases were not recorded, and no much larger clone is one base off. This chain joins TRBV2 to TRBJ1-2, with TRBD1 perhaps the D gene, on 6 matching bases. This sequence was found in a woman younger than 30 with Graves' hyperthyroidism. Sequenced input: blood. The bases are TGTGCCAGCAGCCCCCTGGGGGGGGCGCAGTATGGCTACACCTTC. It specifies CASSPLGGAQYGYTF.